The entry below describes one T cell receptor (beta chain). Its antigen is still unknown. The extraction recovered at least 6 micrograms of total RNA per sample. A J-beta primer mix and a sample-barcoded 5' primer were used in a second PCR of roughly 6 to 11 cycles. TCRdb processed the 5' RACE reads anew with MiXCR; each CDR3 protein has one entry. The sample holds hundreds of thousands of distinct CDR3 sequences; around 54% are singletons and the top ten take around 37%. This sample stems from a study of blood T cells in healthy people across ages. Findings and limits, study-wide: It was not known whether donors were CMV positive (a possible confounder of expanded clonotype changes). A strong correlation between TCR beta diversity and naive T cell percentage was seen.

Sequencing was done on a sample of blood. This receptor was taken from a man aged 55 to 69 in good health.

DNA for the CDR3: TGTGCCAGCAGCCAAGAACGACATGAGCAGTTCTTC. Translating it yields CASSQERHEQFF. The chain recombines TRBV4-2 with TRBJ2-1; D gene uncertain. Trimming took off 0 bases at V and 8 bases at J, with 5 bases between the two ends. This CDR3 spans 12 amino acids. CDR1 LGHNA and CDR2 YNFKEQ come from the germline V gene.